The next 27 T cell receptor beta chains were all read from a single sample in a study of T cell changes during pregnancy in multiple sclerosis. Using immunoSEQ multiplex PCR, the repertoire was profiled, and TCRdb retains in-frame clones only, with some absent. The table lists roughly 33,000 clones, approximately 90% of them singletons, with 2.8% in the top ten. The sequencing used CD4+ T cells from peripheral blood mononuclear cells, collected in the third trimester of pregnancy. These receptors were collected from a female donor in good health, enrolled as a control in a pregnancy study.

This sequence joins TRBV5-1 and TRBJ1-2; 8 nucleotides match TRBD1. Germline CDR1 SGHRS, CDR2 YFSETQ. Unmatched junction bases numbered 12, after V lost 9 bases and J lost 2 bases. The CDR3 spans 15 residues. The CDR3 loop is CATATGGTGNYGYTF. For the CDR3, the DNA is TGCGCCACCGCTACCGGTGGGACAGGCAACTATGGCTACACCTTC.

CDR3 DNA: TGTGCCAGTAGATTCCAAGGGGGGAACACCGGGGAGCTGTTTTTT. This sequence encodes CASRFQGGNTGELFF. V is TRBV19 and J is TRBJ2-2; D is possibly TRBD1 (6 bases). CDR3 length: 15 residues. With 6 bases removed from V and 1 base from J, the gap between germline ends came to 12 bases. The germline CDR1 and CDR2 sequences are LNHDA and SQIVND (reference sequence). Filled out from reference TRBV19 and TRBJ2-2, the complete variable domain reads DGGITQSPKYLFRKEGQNVTLSCEQNLNHDAMYWYRQDPGQGLRLIYYSQIVNDFQKGDIAEGYSVSREKKESFPLTVTSAQKNPTAFYLCASRFQGGNTGELFFGEGSRLTVL.

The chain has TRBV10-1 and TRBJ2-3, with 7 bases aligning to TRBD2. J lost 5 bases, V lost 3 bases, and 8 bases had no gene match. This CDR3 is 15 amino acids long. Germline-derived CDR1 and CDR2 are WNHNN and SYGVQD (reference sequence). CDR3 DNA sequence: TGCGCCAGCAGTGAAGGTGTGGGAGGGGAAGATACGCAGTATTTT. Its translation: CASSEGVGGEDTQYF.

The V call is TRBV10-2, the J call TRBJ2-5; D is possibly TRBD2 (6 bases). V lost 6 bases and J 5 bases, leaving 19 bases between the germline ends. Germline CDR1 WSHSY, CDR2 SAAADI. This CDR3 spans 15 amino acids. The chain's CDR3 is CASRFPGGTGETQYF. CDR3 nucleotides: TGCGCCAGCAGGTTCCCCGGGGGAACTGGGGAGACCCAGTACTTC.

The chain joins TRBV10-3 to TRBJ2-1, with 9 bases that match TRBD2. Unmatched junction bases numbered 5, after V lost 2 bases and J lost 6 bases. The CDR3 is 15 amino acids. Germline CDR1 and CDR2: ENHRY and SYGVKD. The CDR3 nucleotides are TGTGCCATCAGTGAGGCGGGACTAGCCGGCAATGAGCAGTTCTTC. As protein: CAISEAGLAGNEQFF.

For the CDR3, the DNA is TGTGCCAGCAGGACCGAACAGGGTACGGAAAAACTGTTTTTT. Protein product: CASRTEQGTEKLFF. This chain joins TRBV2 and TRBJ1-4; tentatively, D is TRBD1 (6 bases). The CDR3 has 14 residues. CDR1 and CDR2 from the germline V gene are SNHLY and FYNNEI. Trimming took off 6 bases at V and 8 bases at J, with 16 bases between the two ends.

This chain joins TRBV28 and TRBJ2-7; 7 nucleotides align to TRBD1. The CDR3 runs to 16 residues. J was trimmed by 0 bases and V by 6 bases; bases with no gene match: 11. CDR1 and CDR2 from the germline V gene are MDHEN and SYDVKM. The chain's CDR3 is CASSSKSTGSSYEQYF. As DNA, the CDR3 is TGTGCCAGCAGCTCAAAATCGACAGGGAGCTCCTACGAGCAGTACTTC.

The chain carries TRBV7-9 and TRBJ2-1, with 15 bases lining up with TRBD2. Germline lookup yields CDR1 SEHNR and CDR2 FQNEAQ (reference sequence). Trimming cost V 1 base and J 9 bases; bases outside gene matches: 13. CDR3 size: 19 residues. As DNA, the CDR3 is TGTGCCAGCAGCTTAGGCCCGGGACTAGCGGGGGGACGACCCATTGAGCAGTTCTTC. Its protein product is CASSLGPGLAGGRPIEQFF. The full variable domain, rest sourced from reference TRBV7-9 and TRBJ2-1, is DTGVSQNPRHKITKRGQNVTFRCDPISEHNRLYWYRQTLGQGPEFLTYFQNEAQLEKSRLLSDRFSAERPKGSFSTLEIQRTEQGDSAMYLCASSLGPGLAGGRPIEQFFGPGTRLTVL.

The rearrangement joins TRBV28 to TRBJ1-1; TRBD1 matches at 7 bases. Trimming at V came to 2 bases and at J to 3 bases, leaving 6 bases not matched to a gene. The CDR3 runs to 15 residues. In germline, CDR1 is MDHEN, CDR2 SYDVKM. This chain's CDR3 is CASSLGTRGDTEAFF. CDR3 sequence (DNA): TGTGCCAGCAGTTTAGGAACCAGGGGGGACACTGAAGCTTTCTTT.

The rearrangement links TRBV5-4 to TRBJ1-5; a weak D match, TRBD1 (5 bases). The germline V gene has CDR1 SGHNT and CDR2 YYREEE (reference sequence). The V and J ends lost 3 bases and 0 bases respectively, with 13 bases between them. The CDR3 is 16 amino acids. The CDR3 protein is CASSWGGSTSNQPQHF. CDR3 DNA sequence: TGTGCCAGCAGCTGGGGGGGTTCGACTAGCAATCAGCCCCAGCATTTT.

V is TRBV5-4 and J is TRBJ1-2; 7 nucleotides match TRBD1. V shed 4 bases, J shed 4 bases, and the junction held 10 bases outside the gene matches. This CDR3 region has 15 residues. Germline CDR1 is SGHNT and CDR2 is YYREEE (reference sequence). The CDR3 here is CASSQDRAQGYGYTF. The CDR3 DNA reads TGTGCCAGCAGCCAAGACAGGGCGCAAGGCTATGGCTACACCTTC.

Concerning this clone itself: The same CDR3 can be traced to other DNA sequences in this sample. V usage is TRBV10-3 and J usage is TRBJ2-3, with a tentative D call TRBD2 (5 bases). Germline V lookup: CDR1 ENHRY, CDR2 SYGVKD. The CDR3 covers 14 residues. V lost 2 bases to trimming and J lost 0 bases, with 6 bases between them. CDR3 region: CAISEGGSTDTQYF. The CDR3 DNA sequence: TGTGCCATCAGTGAGGGAGGCAGCACAGATACGCAGTATTTT.

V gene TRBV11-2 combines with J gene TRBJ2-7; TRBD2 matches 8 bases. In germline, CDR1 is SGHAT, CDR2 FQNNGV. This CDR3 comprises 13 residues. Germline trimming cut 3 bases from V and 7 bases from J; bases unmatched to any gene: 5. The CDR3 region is CASSFGGRLEQYF. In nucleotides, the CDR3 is TGTGCCAGCAGCTTCGGCGGGAGGTTAGAGCAGTACTTC.

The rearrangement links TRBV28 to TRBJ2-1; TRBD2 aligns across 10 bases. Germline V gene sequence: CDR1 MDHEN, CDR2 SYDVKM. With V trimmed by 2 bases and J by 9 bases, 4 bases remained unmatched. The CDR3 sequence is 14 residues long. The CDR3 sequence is CASSLLAGVFEQFF. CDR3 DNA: TGTGCCAGCAGTTTACTAGCGGGAGTTTTTGAGCAGTTCTTC.

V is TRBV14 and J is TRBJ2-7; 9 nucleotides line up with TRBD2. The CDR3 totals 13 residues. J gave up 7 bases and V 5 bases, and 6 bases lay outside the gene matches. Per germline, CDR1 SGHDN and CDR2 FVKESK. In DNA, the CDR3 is TGTGCCAGCAGCTCATCCCTAGCGGGGGAGCAGTACTTC. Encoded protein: CASSSSLAGEQYF.

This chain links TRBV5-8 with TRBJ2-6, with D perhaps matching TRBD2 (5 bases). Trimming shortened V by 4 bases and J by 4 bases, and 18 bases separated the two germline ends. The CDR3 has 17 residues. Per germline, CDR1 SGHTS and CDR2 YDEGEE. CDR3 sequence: CASSRTGNNHGANVLTF. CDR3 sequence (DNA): TGTGCCAGCAGCAGGACCGGGAACAATCACGGGGCCAACGTCCTGACTTTC.

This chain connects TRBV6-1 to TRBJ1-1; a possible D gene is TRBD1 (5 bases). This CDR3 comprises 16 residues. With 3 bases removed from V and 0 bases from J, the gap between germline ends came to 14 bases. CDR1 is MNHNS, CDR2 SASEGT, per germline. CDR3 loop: CASSDPGQPLNTEAFF. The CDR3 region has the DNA TGTGCCAGCAGTGACCCTGGACAACCGCTGAACACTGAAGCTTTCTTT.

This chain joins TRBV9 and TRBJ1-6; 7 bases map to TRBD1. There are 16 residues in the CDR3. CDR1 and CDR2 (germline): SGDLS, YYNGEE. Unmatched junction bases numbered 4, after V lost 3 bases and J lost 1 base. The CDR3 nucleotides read TGTGCCAGCAGCGCCAGACAGGGATCCTATAATTCACCCCTCCACTTT. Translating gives CASSARQGSYNSPLHF.

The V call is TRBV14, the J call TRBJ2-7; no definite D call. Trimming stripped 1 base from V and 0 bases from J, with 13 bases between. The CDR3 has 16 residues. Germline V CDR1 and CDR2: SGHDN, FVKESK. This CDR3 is CASSQGAQTGSYEQYF. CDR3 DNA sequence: TGTGCCAGCAGCCAAGGAGCCCAGACGGGCTCCTACGAGCAGTACTTC.

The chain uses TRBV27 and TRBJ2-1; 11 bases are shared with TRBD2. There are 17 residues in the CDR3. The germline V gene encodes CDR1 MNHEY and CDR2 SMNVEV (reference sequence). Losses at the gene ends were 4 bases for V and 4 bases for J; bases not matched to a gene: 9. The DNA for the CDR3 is TGTGCCAGCAGTTCACCCAGGACTAGCGGGTCATACAATGAGCAGTTCTTC. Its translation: CASSSPRTSGSYNEQFF.

CDR3: CASSPTGPGDGYTF. The CDR3 bases are TGTGCCAGCTCGCCTACCGGGCCCGGGGATGGCTACACCTTC. The J gene is TRBJ1-2, the V gene TRBV18; D gene unclear. CDR1 is KGHSH and CDR2 is LQKENI in the germline V gene. The CDR3 is 14 residues long. The V end lost 6 bases, the J end lost 6 bases, and 17 bases lay between the germline ends.

The CDR3 here is CASSLGGGLYNEQFF. In DNA form, the CDR3 reads TGTGCCAGCAGCTTAGGCGGGGGACTATACAATGAGCAGTTCTTC. The chain recombines TRBV7-2 with TRBJ2-1; 7 bases match TRBD2. The germline V gene has CDR1 SGHTA and CDR2 FQGNSA. The J segment lost 4 bases and the V segment lost 1 base, leaving 4 bases of the junction unmatched. This CDR3 contains 15 residues. Together with reference TRBV7-2 and TRBJ2-1, the CDR3 gives the full variable domain: GAGVSQSPSNKVTEKGKDVELRCDPISGHTALYWYRQSLGQGLEFLIYFQGNSAPDKSGLPSDRFSAERTGGSVSTLTIQRTQQEDSAVYLCASSLGGGLYNEQFFGPGTRLTVL.

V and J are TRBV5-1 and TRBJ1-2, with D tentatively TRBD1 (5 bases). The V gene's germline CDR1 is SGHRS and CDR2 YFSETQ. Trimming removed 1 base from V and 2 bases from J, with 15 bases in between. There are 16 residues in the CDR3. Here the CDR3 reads CASSLTGDGLNYGYTF. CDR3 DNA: TGCGCCAGCAGCTTGACGGGGGACGGACTAAACTATGGCTACACCTTC.

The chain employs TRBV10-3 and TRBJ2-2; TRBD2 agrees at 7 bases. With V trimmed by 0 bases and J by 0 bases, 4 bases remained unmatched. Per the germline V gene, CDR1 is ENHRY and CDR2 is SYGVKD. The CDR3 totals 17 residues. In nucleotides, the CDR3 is TGTGCCATCAGTGAGTCAGGGACTACCGCGAACACCGGGGAGCTGTTTTTT. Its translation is CAISESGTTANTGELFF.

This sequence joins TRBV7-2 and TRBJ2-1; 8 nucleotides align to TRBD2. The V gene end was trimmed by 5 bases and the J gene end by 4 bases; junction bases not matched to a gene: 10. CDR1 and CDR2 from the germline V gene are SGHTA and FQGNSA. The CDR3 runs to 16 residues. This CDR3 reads CASSPVGAGGYNEQFF. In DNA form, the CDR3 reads TGTGCCAGCAGCCCCGTAGGGGCGGGAGGTTACAATGAGCAGTTCTTC.

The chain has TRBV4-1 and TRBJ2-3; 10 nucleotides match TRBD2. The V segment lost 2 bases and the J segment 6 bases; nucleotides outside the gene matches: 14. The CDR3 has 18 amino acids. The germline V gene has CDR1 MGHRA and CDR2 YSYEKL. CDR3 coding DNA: TGCGCCAGCAGCCAATCCCCGGGGAGCGGGAGGGCGTATGATACGCAGTATTTT. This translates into CASSQSPGSGRAYDTQYF.

The CDR3 DNA is TGTGCCTGGATAGCGGGAGCCTACAATGAGCAGTTCTTC. It specifies CAWIAGAYNEQFF. The rearrangement links TRBV30 to TRBJ2-1; TRBD2 agrees at 9 bases. The CDR3 is made up of 13 amino acids. The V and J ends lost 4 bases and 2 bases, in that order; junction bases with no gene match: 0. Germline CDR1 is GTSNPN and CDR2 is SVGIG (reference sequence).